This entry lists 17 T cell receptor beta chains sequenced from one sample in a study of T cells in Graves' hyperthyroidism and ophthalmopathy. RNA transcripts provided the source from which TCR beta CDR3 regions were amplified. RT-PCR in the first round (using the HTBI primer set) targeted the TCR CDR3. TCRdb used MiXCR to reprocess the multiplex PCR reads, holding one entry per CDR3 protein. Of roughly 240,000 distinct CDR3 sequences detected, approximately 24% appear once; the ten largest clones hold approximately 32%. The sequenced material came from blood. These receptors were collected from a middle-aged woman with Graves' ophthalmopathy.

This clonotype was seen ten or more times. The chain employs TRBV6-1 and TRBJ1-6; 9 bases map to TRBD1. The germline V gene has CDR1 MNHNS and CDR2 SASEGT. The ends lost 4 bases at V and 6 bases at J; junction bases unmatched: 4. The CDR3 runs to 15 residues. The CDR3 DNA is TGTGCCAGCAGTGGGGGGACAGGGACTAATTCACCCCTCCACTTT. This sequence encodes CASSGGTGTNSPLHF.

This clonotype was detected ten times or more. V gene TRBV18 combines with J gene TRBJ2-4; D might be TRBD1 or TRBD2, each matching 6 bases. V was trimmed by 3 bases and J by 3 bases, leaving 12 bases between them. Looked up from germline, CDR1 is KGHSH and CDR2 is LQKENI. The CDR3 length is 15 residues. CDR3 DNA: TGTGCCAGCTCACCGGGGGGCCTGGACAAAAACATTCAGTACTTC. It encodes CASSPGGLDKNIQYF.

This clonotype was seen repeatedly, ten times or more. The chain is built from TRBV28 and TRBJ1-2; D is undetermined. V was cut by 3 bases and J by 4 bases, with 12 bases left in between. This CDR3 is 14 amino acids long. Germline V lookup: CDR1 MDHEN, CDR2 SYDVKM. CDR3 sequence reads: CASSLLGSSYGYTF. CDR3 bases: TGTGCCAGCAGTTTGTTGGGTAGTAGCTATGGCTACACCTTC.

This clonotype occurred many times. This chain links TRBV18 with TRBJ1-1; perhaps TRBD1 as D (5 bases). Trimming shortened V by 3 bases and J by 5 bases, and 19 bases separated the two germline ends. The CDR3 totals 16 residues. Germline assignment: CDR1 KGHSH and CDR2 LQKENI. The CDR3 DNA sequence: TGTGCCAGCTCACCGCAACCCGGGACCTTGAGGACTGAAGCTTTCTTT. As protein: CASSPQPGTLRTEAFF.

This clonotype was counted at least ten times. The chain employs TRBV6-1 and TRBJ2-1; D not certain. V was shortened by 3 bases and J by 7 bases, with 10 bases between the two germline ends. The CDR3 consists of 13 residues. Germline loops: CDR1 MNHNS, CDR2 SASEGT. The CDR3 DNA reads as TGTGCCAGCAGTGACATCTATGGGAATGAGCAGTTCTTC. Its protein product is CASSDIYGNEQFF.

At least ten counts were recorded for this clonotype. CDR3 sequence: CATLAGGNTEAFF. In DNA, the CDR3 is TGTGCCACCCTGGCAGGGGGGAACACTGAAGCTTTCTTT. The V gene is TRBV6-5, the J gene TRBJ1-1; 7 bases fit TRBD1. V shed 10 bases and J 1 base; nucleotides not matched to a gene: 6. There are 13 residues in the CDR3. The germline gives CDR1 MNHEY, CDR2 SVGAGI.

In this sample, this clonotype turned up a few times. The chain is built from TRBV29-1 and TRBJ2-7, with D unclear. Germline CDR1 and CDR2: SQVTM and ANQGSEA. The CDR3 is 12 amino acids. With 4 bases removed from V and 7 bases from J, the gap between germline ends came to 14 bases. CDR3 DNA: TGCAGCGTTGCTGGGGAAACGAGGGAGCAGTACTTC. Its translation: CSVAGETREQYF.

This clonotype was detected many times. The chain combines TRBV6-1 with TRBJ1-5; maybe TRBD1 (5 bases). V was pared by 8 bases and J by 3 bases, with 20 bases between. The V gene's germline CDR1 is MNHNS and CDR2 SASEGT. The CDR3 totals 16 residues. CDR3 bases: TGTGCCAGCTATCGGGACGAGACCGGGGCCAATCAGCCCCAGCATTTT. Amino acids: CASYRDETGANQPQHF.

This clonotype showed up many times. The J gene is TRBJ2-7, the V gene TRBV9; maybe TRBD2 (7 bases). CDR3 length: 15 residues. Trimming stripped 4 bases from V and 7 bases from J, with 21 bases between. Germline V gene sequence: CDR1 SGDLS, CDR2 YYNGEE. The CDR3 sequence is CASSTGGHPRGEQYF. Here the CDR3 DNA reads TGTGCCAGCAGCACGGGGGGACACCCCAGGGGAGAGCAGTACTTC.

DNA of the CDR3: TGTGCCAGCAGTTCTGGCGGGGTGAACACTGAAGCTTTCTTT. Protein sequence: CASSSGGVNTEAFF. The rearrangement uses TRBV12-3 or TRBV12-4 and TRBJ1-1; D is unresolved. CDR3 length equals 14 residues. The V and J ends lost 4 bases and 0 bases respectively, with 9 bases between them.

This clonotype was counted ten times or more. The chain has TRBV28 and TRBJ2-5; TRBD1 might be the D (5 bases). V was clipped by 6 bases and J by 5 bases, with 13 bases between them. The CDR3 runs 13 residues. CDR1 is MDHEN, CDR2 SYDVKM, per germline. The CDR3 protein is CASSPSGLETQYF. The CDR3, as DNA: TGTGCCAGCAGCCCGTCAGGGTTGGAGACCCAGTACTTC.

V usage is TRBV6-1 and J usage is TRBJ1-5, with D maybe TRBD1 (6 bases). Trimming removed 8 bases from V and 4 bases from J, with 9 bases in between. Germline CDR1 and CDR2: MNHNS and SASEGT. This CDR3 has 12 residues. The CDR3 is CASETGNQPQHF. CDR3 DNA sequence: TGTGCCAGCGAAACAGGGAATCAGCCCCAGCATTTT.

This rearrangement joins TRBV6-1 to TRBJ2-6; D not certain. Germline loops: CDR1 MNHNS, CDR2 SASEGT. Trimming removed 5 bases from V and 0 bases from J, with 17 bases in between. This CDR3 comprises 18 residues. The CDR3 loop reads CASSKPNWAVSGANVLTF. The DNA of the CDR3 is TGTGCCAGCAGTAAACCCAACTGGGCCGTCTCTGGGGCCAACGTCCTGACTTTC.

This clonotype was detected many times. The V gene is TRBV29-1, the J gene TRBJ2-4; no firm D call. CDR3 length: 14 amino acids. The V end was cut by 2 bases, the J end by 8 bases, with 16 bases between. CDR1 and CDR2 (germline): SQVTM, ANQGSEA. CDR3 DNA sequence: TGCAGCGTTGAAACCCCCGGTCGGGTAGACATTCAGTACTTC. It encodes CSVETPGRVDIQYF.

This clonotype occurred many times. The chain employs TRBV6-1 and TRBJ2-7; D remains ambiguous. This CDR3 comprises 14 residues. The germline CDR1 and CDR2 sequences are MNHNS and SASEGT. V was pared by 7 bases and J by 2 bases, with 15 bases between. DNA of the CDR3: TGTGCCAGCACCCCACGTCGGCAGACCTACGAGCAGTACTTC. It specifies CASTPRRQTYEQYF.

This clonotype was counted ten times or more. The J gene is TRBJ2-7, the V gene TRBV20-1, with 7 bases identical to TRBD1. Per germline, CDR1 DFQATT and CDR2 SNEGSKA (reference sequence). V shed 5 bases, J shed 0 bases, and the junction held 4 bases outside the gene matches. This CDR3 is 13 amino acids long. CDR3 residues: CSAVRQGSYEQYF. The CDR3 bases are TGCAGTGCTGTAAGACAGGGCTCCTACGAGCAGTACTTC.

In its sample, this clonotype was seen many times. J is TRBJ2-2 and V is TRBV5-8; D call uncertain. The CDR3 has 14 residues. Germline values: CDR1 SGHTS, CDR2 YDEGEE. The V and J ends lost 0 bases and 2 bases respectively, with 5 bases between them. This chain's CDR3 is CASSLEHNTGELFF. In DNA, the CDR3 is TGTGCCAGCAGCTTGGAGCATAACACCGGGGAGCTGTTTTTT.